This T cell receptor beta chain was observed in a study of cytomegalovirus exposure and HLA in healthy donors. The germline gives CDR1 SQVTM, CDR2 ANQGSEA. Trimming cost V 5 bases and J 0 bases, with 4 bases left between them. There are 11 residues in the CDR3. Generated by immunoSEQ multiplex PCR, the TCRdb table keeps only in-frame clones and is missing some. The data show 65,000 to 75,000 clones, with roughly 93% seen just once and around 3.5% held by the top ten. The chain joins TRBV29-1 to TRBJ1-1; D ambiguous. The sequenced sample was PBMCs. This clonotype was obtained from a young woman in good health and CMV-seropositive. CDR3 nucleotides: TGCAGCGTTTCAGTGAACACTGAAGCTTTCTTT. Translating gives CSVSVNTEAFF.